This TCR beta chain was obtained from a study of blood T cell repertoires in COVID-19. V lost 0 bases to trimming and J lost 4 bases, with 5 bases between them. Germline V gene data show CDR1 as SGHRS and CDR2 as YFSETQ. This CDR3 comprises 13 residues. Assay: immunoSEQ multiplex PCR; the TCRdb copy retains only in-frame clones and omits some. The sample lists tens of thousands of clones; about 72% were seen once. The V and J genes are TRBV5-1 and TRBJ2-1, with D hard to call. The TCR originated in a man in his 70s with active or convalescent COVID-19. The sample was peripheral blood. CDR3 nucleotides: TGCGCCAGCAGCTTGGTCGGGTACAATGAGCAGTTCTTC. The encoded protein is CASSLVGYNEQFF.